The next 26 T cell receptor beta chains were all read from a single sample in a study of CD8 T cells in ankylosing spondylitis. TCRdb analysed the 5' RACE reads with MiXCR anew, one entry per CDR3 protein. The data show under 150,000 distinct CDR3 sequences, 7% to 10% seen once. The sample consisted of synovial fluid, either unsorted or a sorted T cell fraction (not recorded which). The receptors stem from a male donor with ankylosing spondylitis.

CDR3 protein: CASSLEQGQPSYNEQFF. DNA for the CDR3: TGTGCCAGCAGTTTAGAACAGGGACAGCCCTCCTACAATGAGCAGTTCTTC. The V and J genes are TRBV28 and TRBJ2-1; 7 bases map to TRBD1. The CDR3 runs to 17 residues. CDR1 MDHEN and CDR2 SYDVKM come from the germline V gene. V lost 2 bases, J lost 0 bases, and 7 bases stayed unmatched.

This clonotype was seen many times. The chain couples TRBV3-1 to TRBJ2-3, with TRBD1 as a possible D gene (6 bases). V shed 4 bases and J shed 3 bases, with 11 bases lying between them. Germline-derived CDR1 and CDR2 are LGHDT and YNNKEL (reference sequence). This CDR3 spans 14 amino acids. The chain's CDR3 is CASSRTGQTDTQYF. The CDR3, as DNA: TGTGCCAGCAGCCGCACAGGACAGACAGATACGCAGTATTTT.

CDR3 nucleotide sequence: TGTGCCAGCAGCCAAGGGGAGCTTTCCACAGATACGCAGTATTTT. Its translation: CASSQGELSTDTQYF. The V and J genes are TRBV4-2 and TRBJ2-3; weak D call: TRBD2 (5 bases). The length of the CDR3 is 15 residues. Germline V CDR1 and CDR2: LGHNA, YNFKEQ. V was pared by 1 base and J by 2 bases, with 10 bases between.

This clonotype was recorded many times. This chain links TRBV7-3 with TRBJ2-5, with D perhaps TRBD1 (5 bases). CDR3 length: 13 residues. CDR1 SGHTA and CDR2 FQGTGA come from the germline V gene. Trimming stripped 3 bases from V and 5 bases from J, with 10 bases between. CDR3 loop: CASSLGPLETQYF. The CDR3, as DNA: TGTGCCAGCAGCTTGGGGCCCCTGGAGACCCAGTACTTC.

This clonotype was recorded at least ten times. The CDR3 bases are TGTGCCAGCGGATCCCCGGACAGGGGGGATGAAAAACTGTTTTTT. It specifies CASGSPDRGDEKLFF. The chain carries TRBV27 and TRBJ1-4; 10 bases align to TRBD1. Germline CDR1 and CDR2: MNHEY and SMNVEV (reference sequence). There are 15 residues in the CDR3. The V gene end was trimmed by 8 bases and the J gene end by 6 bases; junction bases not matched to a gene: 9.

The CDR3 region is CASQETPDTEAFF. The CDR3 DNA reads as TGCGCCAGCCAGGAGACCCCGGACACTGAAGCTTTCTTT. J is TRBJ1-1 and V is TRBV5-1; D is undetermined. This CDR3 is built from 13 residues. Trimming stripped 7 bases from V and 3 bases from J, with 13 bases between. Per the germline V gene, CDR1 is SGHRS and CDR2 is YFSETQ.

J is TRBJ1-1 and V is TRBV20-1; D gene uncertain. CDR1 DFQATT and CDR2 SNEGSKA come from the germline V gene (reference sequence). This CDR3 region has 14 residues. Trimming shortened V by 6 bases and J by 0 bases, and 14 bases separated the two germline ends. CDR3 sequence: CSATPIFLNTEAFF. CDR3 sequence (DNA): TGCAGTGCAACCCCTATTTTTCTGAACACTGAAGCTTTCTTT.

The table lists this clonotype with a few counts. The chain is built from TRBV9 and TRBJ2-5; 7 bases are a match to TRBD1. The trim removed 3 bases at V and 5 bases at J, leaving 7 bases unmatched. Germline CDR1 reads SGDLS; CDR2 reads YYNGEE. The CDR3 spans 14 residues. The CDR3 region has the DNA TGTGCCAGCAGCGCCACAGGGGCGAGTGAGACCCAGTACTTC. Translation: CASSATGASETQYF.

In its sample, this clonotype was seen many times. CDR3 sequence: CASSLENTIYF. CDR3 nucleotide sequence: TGTGCCAGCAGTTTAGAAAACACCATATATTTT. The chain joins TRBV28 to TRBJ1-3; D uncertain. Trimming cost V 2 bases and J 6 bases, with 2 bases left between them. The CDR3 spans 11 residues. Germline CDR1 MDHEN, CDR2 SYDVKM.

This sequence joins TRBV5-8 and TRBJ1-4; 10 nucleotides line up with TRBD1. Looked up from germline, CDR1 is SGHTS and CDR2 is YDEGEE. Trimming cost V 9 bases and J 13 bases; bases outside gene matches: 15. The CDR3 is 14 residues long. CDR3 in DNA: TGTGCCATCGGCCCTAACCGGGACAGGGGAGCACTGTTTTTT. As protein: CAIGPNRDRGALFF.

V gene TRBV20-1 combines with J gene TRBJ2-7; the match to TRBD1 covers 7 bases. Looked up from germline, CDR1 is DFQATT and CDR2 is SNEGSKA (reference sequence). The J segment lost 2 bases and the V segment lost 3 bases, leaving 10 bases of the junction unmatched. The CDR3 is 15 amino acids. This CDR3 reads CSASEGTEPPYEQYF. CDR3 nucleotides: TGCAGTGCTAGTGAGGGGACAGAGCCTCCCTACGAGCAGTACTTC.

This clonotype was found many times. The V and J genes are TRBV25-1 and TRBJ1-1; D perhaps matches TRBD1 (6 bases). Germline CDR1 reads MGHDK; CDR2 reads SYGVNS. V lost 3 bases to trimming and J lost 5 bases, with 13 bases between them. The CDR3 is 14 amino acids. In DNA form, the CDR3 reads TGTGCCAGCAGTGATCCCAGGGGTCAAACTGAAGCTTTCTTT. It translates to CASSDPRGQTEAFF.

The chain combines TRBV5-1 with TRBJ2-5, with D perhaps TRBD1 (5 bases). This CDR3 spans 13 amino acids. The germline V gene encodes CDR1 SGHRS and CDR2 YFSETQ. V was clipped by 4 bases and J by 4 bases, with 11 bases between them. The CDR3 bases are TGCGCCAGCAGCGCCAGGGTTTCAGAGACCCAGTACTTC. Residues: CASSARVSETQYF.

The J gene is TRBJ2-2, the V gene TRBV28; D is ambiguous. The germline V gene has CDR1 MDHEN and CDR2 SYDVKM. Trimming took 8 bases from V and 1 from J, leaving 8 bases between them. The CDR3 sequence is 13 residues long. The CDR3 sequence is CASGTQNTGELFF. The CDR3 DNA reads TGTGCCAGCGGTACACAGAACACCGGGGAGCTGTTTTTT. Filled out from reference TRBV28 and TRBJ2-2, the complete variable domain reads DVKVTQSSRYLVKRTGEKVFLECVQDMDHENMFWYRQDPGLGLRLIYFSYDVKMKEKGDIPEGYSVSREKKERFSLILESASTNQTSMYLCASGTQNTGELFFGEGSRLTVL.

This clonotype was counted many times. The CDR3 nucleotides read TGCGCCAGCAGCTTGGGACAGACAACTAATGAAAAACTGTTTTTT. Translated, it gives CASSLGQTTNEKLFF. The chain is built from TRBV5-1 and TRBJ1-4, with D possibly TRBD1 on 5 matching bases. CDR1 is SGHRS, CDR2 YFSETQ, per germline. V gave up 0 bases and J gave up 0 bases, with 6 bases separating them. The CDR3 contains 15 residues.

This chain uses TRBV4-3 with TRBJ1-1; unclear D gene. Trimming took 1 base from V and 7 from J, leaving 10 bases between them. The CDR3 is 13 residues long. Per the germline V gene, CDR1 is LGHNA and CDR2 is YSLEER. CDR3 amino acids: CASSQGPQIEAFF. In DNA form, the CDR3 reads TGCGCCAGCAGCCAAGGGCCCCAAATTGAAGCTTTCTTT.

The V and J genes are TRBV30 and TRBJ2-2, with 12 bases lining up with TRBD2. Germline V gene data show CDR1 as GTSNPN and CDR2 as SVGIG (reference sequence). Losses at the gene ends were 6 bases for V and 8 bases for J; bases not matched to a gene: 10. This CDR3 has 15 amino acids. In DNA form, the CDR3 reads TGTGCCTGTACCCGACTAGCGGGAGAGGAAGGGGAGCTGTTTTTT. Translation gives CACTRLAGEEGELFF.

The table lists this clonotype with many counts. The chain recombines TRBV20-1 with TRBJ1-2, with 7 nucleotides matching TRBD1. The J segment lost 2 bases and the V segment lost 2 bases, leaving 11 bases of the junction unmatched. Germline assignment: CDR1 DFQATT and CDR2 SNEGSKA (reference sequence). This CDR3 is 16 amino acids long. The chain's CDR3 is CSARSLQGFLNYGYTF. CDR3 nucleotides: TGCAGTGCTAGATCCCTACAGGGGTTTCTGAACTATGGCTACACCTTC.

This clonotype has at least ten counts. The rearrangement links TRBV7-2 to TRBJ2-1, with D possibly being TRBD1 (5 bases). From germline, CDR1 is SGHTA and CDR2 FQGNSA. The V end was cut by 2 bases, the J end by 6 bases, with 14 bases between. The CDR3 totals 15 residues. CDR3 protein: CASSLSPGNSNEQFF. In nucleotides, the CDR3 is TGTGCCAGCAGCTTAAGTCCAGGGAATAGCAATGAGCAGTTCTTC.

This clonotype was observed many times. The genes are TRBV2 and TRBJ2-1; 8 nucleotides line up with TRBD2. Trimming cost V 6 bases and J 8 bases; bases outside gene matches: 6. There are 13 residues in the CDR3. Germline V gene data show CDR1 as SNHLY and CDR2 as FYNNEI. The CDR3 region has the DNA TGTGCCAGCAGCCTTGAGCGGGAGTATGAGCAGTTCTTC. Translation: CASSLEREYEQFF.

This clonotype was picked up a small number of times. This chain connects TRBV20-1 to TRBJ2-1, with 7 nucleotides matching TRBD1. Trimming took 0 bases from V and 10 from J; bases not matched to a gene: 6. This CDR3 is 13 amino acids long. CDR1 and CDR2 (germline): DFQATT, SNEGSKA (reference sequence). CDR3 bases: TGCAGTGCTAGAGATGGTGTCAGGGGGGAGCAGTTCTTC. It is translated as CSARDGVRGEQFF.

Ten or more counts support this clonotype. The chain is built from TRBV7-9 and TRBJ1-4, with D unresolved. Trimming removed 2 bases from V and 5 bases from J, with 12 bases in between. The CDR3 covers 15 residues. Germline values: CDR1 SEHNR, CDR2 FQNEAQ (reference sequence). CDR3 sequence reads: CASSLPGGRNEKLFF. DNA for the CDR3: TGTGCCAGCAGCTTACCAGGCGGAAGGAATGAAAAACTGTTTTTT.

This clonotype came up many times. The chain recombines TRBV20-1 with TRBJ2-1; 9 bases agree with TRBD2. This CDR3 spans 14 amino acids. V was pared by 5 bases and J by 7 bases, with 9 bases of the junction left unmatched. The germline V gene has CDR1 DFQATT and CDR2 SNEGSKA (reference sequence). The CDR3 nucleotides read TGCAGTGCTGCGTCTAGCGGGACTGGGAATGAGCAGTTCTTC. As protein: CSAASSGTGNEQFF.

The chain links TRBV11-2 to TRBJ2-7; no reliable D call. V was trimmed by 4 bases and J by 7 bases, leaving 11 bases between them. This CDR3 contains 12 residues. Germline values: CDR1 SGHAT, CDR2 FQNNGV. CDR3 coding DNA: TGTGCCAGCAGCTCAGTCGGGTTGGAGCAGTACTTC. It yields the protein CASSSVGLEQYF. The variable domain in full, with the rest retrieved from reference TRBV11-2 and TRBJ2-7, is EAGVAQSPRYKIIEKRQSVAFWCNPISGHATLYWYQQILGQGPKLLIQFQNNGVVDDSQLPKDRFSAERLKGVDSTLKIQPAKLEDSAVYLCASSSVGLEQYFGPGTRLTVT.

Concerning this clonotype: This may arise from a read error, as a much more abundant clone is one base away. The gene calls are TRBV6-1 and TRBJ2-7; D gene ambiguous. Trimming stripped 5 bases from V and 0 bases from J, with 11 bases between. This CDR3 spans 14 amino acids. Per germline, CDR1 MNHNS and CDR2 SASEGT. In DNA, the CDR3 is TGTGCCAGCAGTATCGCCTCGAGCTCCTACGAGCAGTACTTC. It is translated as CASSIASSSYEQYF.

This clonotype was detected many times. The J gene is TRBJ2-1, the V gene TRBV10-1; 7 bases fit TRBD1. Germline V gene lookup returns CDR1 WNHNN and CDR2 SYGVQD (reference sequence). V lost 2 bases, J lost 9 bases, and 7 bases stayed unmatched. This CDR3 is built from 14 residues. The CDR3 bases are TGCGCCAGCAGTGAGCCAGGGGGTCGGGGTGAGCAGTTCTTC. Its translation: CASSEPGGRGEQFF.